These 24 T cell receptor beta chains were all obtained from the same sample, sequenced in a study of T-cell memory formation after mild COVID-19. Each CDR3 protein gets one entry after TCRdb re-called the 5' RACE reads with MiXCR. The sample lists hundreds of thousands of distinct CDR3 sequences, more than 15% occurring once. Sequenced material: PBMCs or a T cell subset sorted from them (not recorded which). All receptors come from a man between 18 and 35 years old who had mild COVID-19 (a few samples of this study predate the infection). Cell type and time point are not known.

This clonotype was observed at least ten times. CDR3 sequence: CASSENTGELFF. In DNA, the CDR3 is TGTGCCAGCAGCGAAAACACCGGGGAGCTGTTTTTT. The V call is TRBV9, the J call TRBJ2-2; D is unresolved. The CDR3 spans 12 residues. Between the trimmed V and J ends, which lost 3 bases and 2 bases, there was a span of 2 bases. From germline, CDR1 is SGDLS and CDR2 YYNGEE.

This rearrangement joins TRBV11-2 to TRBJ2-5, with a possible D match to TRBD2 (7 bases). This CDR3 spans 13 amino acids. V lost 8 bases to trimming and J lost 5 bases, with 15 bases between them. The germline V gene has CDR1 SGHAT and CDR2 FQNNGV. The CDR3 sequence is CASALGGGETQYF. The DNA of the CDR3 is TGTGCCAGCGCCCTAGGGGGAGGGGAGACCCAGTACTTC.

This clonotype has just a few counts. The chain uses TRBV15 and TRBJ2-3, with TRBD2 matching 8 bases. Looked up from germline, CDR1 is LNHNV and CDR2 is YYDKDF (reference sequence). This CDR3 has 17 amino acids. V shed 0 bases and J 0 bases; nucleotides not matched to a gene: 5. The CDR3, as DNA: TGTGCCACCAGCAGAGATGTAGCGGGGCTTAGCACAGATACGCAGTATTTT. Translation: CATSRDVAGLSTDTQYF.

The J gene is TRBJ1-1, the V gene TRBV5-5, with 9 bases that match TRBD1. V was clipped by 4 bases and J by 4 bases; unmatched bases: 11. In germline, CDR1 is SGHKS, CDR2 YYEKEE (reference sequence). The CDR3 is 16 residues long. CDR3 nucleotides: TGTGCCAGCAGCATGGGACAGGGATGGGCGAGCACTGAAGCTTTCTTT. Protein: CASSMGQGWASTEAFF.

This chain joins TRBV28 and TRBJ2-7, with TRBD1 matching over 8 bases. V trimming: 7 bases; J trimming: 1 base; junction bases outside the gene matches: 6. In germline, CDR1 is MDHEN, CDR2 SYDVKM. The CDR3 length is 14 residues. CDR3 sequence: CASIPGGASYEQYV. The CDR3 coding sequence is TGTGCCAGCATCCCAGGGGGCGCATCCTACGAGCAGTACGTC.

Many counts were recorded for this clonotype. The chain recombines TRBV27 with TRBJ2-2; 7 positions match TRBD1. CDR1 and CDR2 from the germline V gene are MNHEY and SMNVEV (reference sequence). The CDR3 runs 16 residues. Trimming took 4 bases from V and 2 from J; bases not matched to a gene: 7. Here the CDR3 reads CASSWMGTVNTGELFF. The CDR3 nucleotides are TGTGCCAGCAGTTGGATGGGGACAGTTAACACCGGGGAGCTGTTTTTT.

This clonotype was counted only a few times. The chain is built from TRBV11-2 and TRBJ2-7; the D gene is possibly TRBD1 (5 bases). The CDR3 has 13 residues. The V end was cut by 5 bases, the J end by 2 bases, with 10 bases between. In germline, CDR1 is SGHAT, CDR2 FQNNGV. CDR3 bases: TGTGCCAGCAGCCAGACAGAAGCCTACGAGCAGTACTTC. Translated, it gives CASSQTEAYEQYF.

This chain joins TRBV14 and TRBJ2-1; TRBD1 or TRBD2 may be the D gene (6 bases each). The CDR3 has 14 residues. Per the germline V gene, CDR1 is SGHDN and CDR2 is FVKESK. The germline V and J ends were trimmed by 3 bases and 4 bases, with 10 bases remaining between them. CDR3 protein: CASSHKGGYNEQFF. The CDR3 nucleotides are TGTGCCAGCAGCCACAAAGGGGGGTACAATGAGCAGTTCTTC.

This clonotype was seen many times. J is TRBJ2-7 and V is TRBV7-2, with D perhaps TRBD2 (5 bases). V lost 1 base and J lost 0, with 7 bases in between. Per germline, CDR1 SGHTA and CDR2 FQGNSA. The length of the CDR3 is 14 residues. The CDR3 reads CASSLGGFSYEQYF. CDR3 nucleotide sequence: TGTGCCAGCAGCTTAGGAGGGTTCTCCTACGAGCAGTACTTC. The full variable domain, completed using reference TRBV7-2 and TRBJ2-7, is GAGVSQSPSNKVTEKGKDVELRCDPISGHTALYWYRQSLGQGLEFLIYFQGNSAPDKSGLPSDRFSAERTGGSVSTLTIQRTQQEDSAVYLCASSLGGFSYEQYFGPGTRLTVT.

This clonotype was picked up many times. V is TRBV14 and J is TRBJ2-1; 12 bases fit TRBD2. CDR1 is SGHDN, CDR2 FVKESK, per germline. V lost 5 bases to trimming and J lost 5 bases; unmatched junction nucleotides: 4. The CDR3 runs to 15 residues. The CDR3 region has the DNA TGTGCCAGCAGCAGACTAGCGGGGGCGAACAATGAGCAGTTCTTC. Protein product: CASSRLAGANNEQFF.

The chain has TRBV30 and TRBJ2-7, with D perhaps TRBD2 (5 bases). Germline CDR1 reads GTSNPN; CDR2 reads SVGIG (reference sequence). V shed 0 bases and J shed 1 base, with 7 bases lying between them. This CDR3 has 13 amino acids. The CDR3 sequence is CAWSVGRSYEQYF. DNA for the CDR3: TGTGCCTGGAGTGTGGGGAGATCCTACGAGCAGTACTTC.

A few counts support this clonotype. This chain joins TRBV6-2 or TRBV6-3 and TRBJ1-5, with D hard to call. Germline lookup yields CDR1 MNHEY and CDR2 SVGEGT. The CDR3 contains 12 residues. Trimming took 6 bases from V and 4 from J, leaving 7 bases between them. CDR3 in DNA: TGTGCCAGCAGGTCCGTAAATCAGCCCCAGCATTTT. Translation gives CASRSVNQPQHF.

This clonotype was recorded at least ten times. This chain links TRBV7-6 with TRBJ2-3; D is unclear. The V gene lost 5 bases and the J gene lost 2 bases, with 11 bases spanning the gap. The germline gives CDR1 SGHVS, CDR2 FNYEAQ. The CDR3 is made up of 14 amino acids. The CDR3 region is CASSRRLFTDTQYF. For the CDR3, the DNA is TGTGCCAGCAGCCGACGACTGTTCACAGATACGCAGTATTTT.

This clonotype was recorded a few times. The gene calls are TRBV5-6 and TRBJ2-7; D may be TRBD2 (5 bases). Deletions cut 5 bases from V and 4 bases from J, with 13 bases between. CDR3 length: 13 amino acids. The germline V gene encodes CDR1 SGHDT and CDR2 YYEEEE. For the CDR3, the DNA is TGTGCCAGCAGTCTGGGAGATCCGTACGAGCAGTACTTC. Its translation is CASSLGDPYEQYF. The full variable domain, rest sourced from reference TRBV5-6 and TRBJ2-7, is DAGVTQSPTHLIKTRGQQVTLRCSPKSGHDTVSWYQQALGQGPQFIFQYYEEEERQRGNFPDRFSGHQFPNYSSELNVNALLLGDSALYLCASSLGDPYEQYFGPGTRLTVT.

This chain uses TRBV21-1 with TRBJ1-6. TRBV21-1 represents a pseudogene. CDR3 length: 14 amino acids. The CDR3 DNA is TGTGCCAGCAGCAAGGTTGACAATAATTCACCCCTCCACTTT. Its protein product is CASSKVDNNSPLHF.

V is TRBV5-1 and J is TRBJ2-7; D is uncertain. CDR3 length: 14 amino acids. The germline V gene has CDR1 SGHRS and CDR2 YFSETQ. V shed 3 bases and J shed 1 base, with 11 bases lying between them. CDR3 sequence: CASSSAVNSYEQYF. CDR3 bases: TGCGCCAGCAGCTCTGCAGTTAATTCCTACGAGCAGTACTTC.

This clonotype was counted only a few times. The chain employs TRBV6-2 or TRBV6-3 and TRBJ2-7, with a weak D call TRBD1 (6 bases). The length of the CDR3 is 14 residues. Germline values: CDR1 MNHEY, CDR2 SVGEGT. The V and J ends lost 5 bases and 4 bases respectively, with 15 bases between them. The CDR3 loop reads CASSRHGRGYEQYV. As DNA, the CDR3 is TGTGCCAGCAGTCGTCACGGCAGGGGATACGAGCAGTACGTC.

The CDR3 nucleotides are TGTGCCAGCAGCTCCGGCCGTCAGAGTATCAAAGATACGCAGTATTTT. Protein product: CASSSGRQSIKDTQYF. The chain carries TRBV7-8 and TRBJ2-3; no definite D call. The germline gives CDR1 SGHVS, CDR2 FQNEAQ. The V end lost 4 bases, the J end lost 5 bases, and 19 bases lay between the germline ends. This CDR3 has 16 residues.

This clonotype showed up just a few times. This chain joins TRBV20-1 and TRBJ2-5, with D uncertain. Trimming took off 4 bases at V and 0 bases at J, with 6 bases between the two ends. Germline lookup yields CDR1 DFQATT and CDR2 SNEGSKA (reference sequence). CDR3 length: 12 residues. CDR3 residues: CSATANQETQYF. The DNA for the CDR3 is TGCAGTGCTACGGCTAACCAAGAGACCCAGTACTTC.

The chain has TRBV20-1 and TRBJ1-2; D call uncertain. CDR1 and CDR2 (germline): DFQATT, SNEGSKA (reference sequence). V lost 3 bases and J lost 0, with 11 bases in between. The CDR3 contains 14 residues. This CDR3 is CSARDSGTNYGYTF. The CDR3 bases are TGCAGTGCTAGGGACTCCGGGACTAACTATGGCTACACCTTC.

This clonotype was detected many times. The V call is TRBV3-1, the J call TRBJ2-1; D is undetermined. CDR1 and CDR2 (germline): LGHDT, YNNKEL (reference sequence). Deletions cut 0 bases from V and 9 bases from J, with 9 bases between. The CDR3 spans 13 residues. The CDR3, as DNA: TGTGCCAGCAGCCAAGATACACGGACTGAGCAGTTCTTC. Its translation: CASSQDTRTEQFF.

This clonotype has just a few counts. The V gene is TRBV7-9, the J gene TRBJ2-1; D could derive from TRBD1 or TRBD2 (5 bases each). Germline CDR1 reads SEHNR; CDR2 reads FQNEAQ (reference sequence). This CDR3 is 18 amino acids long. V dropped 3 bases and J dropped 0 bases, with 18 bases sitting between them. In nucleotides, the CDR3 is TGTGCCAGCAGCTTTATCCCTCCGGGGCAAAGCTCCTACAATGAGCAGTTCTTC. Protein product: CASSFIPPGQSSYNEQFF.

In its sample, this clonotype was seen many times. The chain couples TRBV6-2 or TRBV6-3 to TRBJ2-7; 9 bases map to TRBD2. The J segment lost 4 bases and the V segment lost 6 bases, leaving 7 bases of the junction unmatched. This CDR3 region has 14 residues. CDR1 and CDR2 (germline): MNHEY, SVGEGT. For the CDR3, the DNA is TGTGCCAGCAGCCCGAGCGGGGGGAGATACGAGCAGTACTTC. It translates to CASSPSGGRYEQYF.

This rearrangement joins TRBV6-5 to TRBJ1-6; D call uncertain. The germline V gene has CDR1 MNHEY and CDR2 SVGAGI. The CDR3 consists of 17 residues. Trimming pared 4 bases from V and 5 bases from J, leaving 18 bases between. This CDR3 reads CASSSKSVGWHNSPLHF. The CDR3 DNA is TGTGCCAGCAGTTCCAAATCTGTGGGGTGGCATAATTCACCCCTCCACTTT.